These T cell receptor beta chains were read from a single sample in a study of T-cell memory formation after mild COVID-19. MiXCR was run by TCRdb on the 5' RACE reads, yielding one entry per CDR3 protein. This sample has roughly 550,000 distinct CDR3 sequences, with around 21% found just once. The material sequenced was PBMCs or a T cell subset sorted from them (not recorded which). The receptor set was obtained from an adult woman who had mild COVID-19 (a few samples of this study predate the infection). Cell type and time point are not known. The CDR3 runs from the conserved cysteine through the conserved F or W. Each record gives: V gene, D gene, J gene, clone size, CDR3 protein, CDR3 DNA. The D gene is left open where the match is weak. Clone size, where shown, is once, few, many, or a class for clones that have expanded.

TRBV7-3,TRBD1,TRBJ2-1,.,CASSSLTGKSYNEQFF,TGTGCCAGCAGCTCGCTGACAGGGAAGTCCTACAATGAGCAGTTCTTC
TRBV25-1,.,TRBJ2-1,few,CASKGERNEQFF,TGTGCCAGCAAAGGGGAAAGGAATGAGCAGTTCTTC
TRBV11-2,.,TRBJ2-3,.,CASSSRPYDTQYF,TGTGCCAGCAGCTCGAGGCCTTATGATACGCAGTATTTT
TRBV20-1,.,TRBJ2-5,.,CSATPLGRGETQYF,TGCAGTGCGACCCCACTAGGAAGGGGTGAGACCCAGTACTTC
TRBV12-3/TRBV12-4,.,TRBJ1-2,few,CASSPGISNYGYTF,TGTGCCAGCAGTCCCGGGATTTCAAACTATGGCTACACCTTC
TRBV11-3,.,TRBJ2-7,few,CASSLAGTGTASSYEQYF,TGTGCCAGCAGCTTAGCGGGGACCGGGACTGCAAGCTCCTACGAGCAGTACTTC
TRBV6-2/TRBV6-3,.,TRBJ2-6,.,CASSGEEVYSGANVLTF,TGTGCCAGCAGTGGGGAGGAGGTGTACTCTGGGGCCAACGTCCTGACTTTC
TRBV29-1,.,TRBJ2-7,.,CSVTLDWVYEQYF,TGCAGCGTGACCCTTGACTGGGTCTACGAGCAGTACTTC
TRBV6-4,.,TRBJ2-2,.,CASRKSGDGELFF,TGTGCCAGCAGGAAGTCGGGGGACGGGGAGCTGTTTTTT
TRBV11-2,.,TRBJ2-3,few,CASSLDHWGPGADTQYF,TGTGCCAGCAGCTTAGATCACTGGGGGCCGGGGGCAGATACGCAGTATTTT
TRBV7-9,TRBD1,TRBJ2-5,many,CASSPGQGKETQYF,TGTGCCAGCAGCCCGGGACAGGGTAAAGAGACCCAGTACTTC
TRBV10-3,TRBD1,TRBJ1-5,few,CAISESGNRGGQPQHF,TGTGCCATCAGTGAGTCAGGGAACAGGGGCGGCCAGCCCCAGCATTTT
TRBV7-2,TRBD2,TRBJ2-3,.,CASSDRTSGNTDTQYF,TGTGCCAGCAGCGATCGGACTAGCGGGAATACAGATACGCAGTATTTT
TRBV20-1,.,TRBJ1-6,.,CSARDRYGDNSPLHF,TGCAGTGCTAGAGACCGGTACGGGGATAATTCACCCCTCCACTTT
TRBV15,TRBD2,TRBJ2-3,.,CATKGLSGRAEPDTQYF,TGTGCCACTAAGGGGCTTAGCGGGAGGGCCGAGCCAGATACGCAGTATTTT
TRBV7-3,TRBD1,TRBJ2-7,.,CASSLMPGTGYEQYF,TGTGCCAGCAGCTTAATGCCCGGGACAGGGTACGAGCAGTACTTC
TRBV7-3,.,TRBJ2-3,.,CASRKVSGDTQYF,TGTGCCAGCAGAAAAGTGTCGGGGGATACGCAGTATTTT
TRBV6-5,TRBD2,TRBJ2-7,few,CASSSLTSGDYEQYF,TGTGCCAGCAGTTCCCTGACTAGCGGAGACTACGAGCAGTACTTC
TRBV6-5,TRBD1,TRBJ1-2,many,CASSGQGSGYYGYTF,TGTGCCAGCAGTGGACAGGGCTCTGGGTACTATGGCTACACCTTC
TRBV4-1,TRBD2,TRBJ2-5,few,CASSQAWLAGGETQYF,TGCGCCAGCAGCCAAGCTTGGCTAGCGGGCGGAGAGACCCAGTACTTC